The TCR beta chain described here comes from a study of T cell repertoires in cytomegalovirus infection. Study at large: CMV infection plus the matching HLA type was flagged by public TCR beta signatures. Study results and limitations: Frequencies of public TCR beta families were cumulated, and this identified carriers of CMV plus the relevant HLA. CMV-specific TCR beta clonotypes restricted by HLA-C were the ones dominating the ex vivo response.

From the reads, TCRdb called clonotypes with MiXCR, one entry per CDR3 protein. The sample contains 630,000 or so distinct CDR3 sequences, approximately 24% of which appear only once. V was cut by 1 base and J by 3 bases, with 16 bases left in between. This CDR3 has 18 amino acids. Germline assignment: CDR1 SGHVS and CDR2 FQNEAQ. This clonotype was seen repeatedly, ten times or more. The antigen is undetermined. The rearrangement joins TRBV7-8 to TRBJ1-6; D ambiguous. The sample comprised CD8+ T cells from PBMCs. The TCR comes from a human donor in good health (CMV status not recorded). Some clones in this sample may be carry-over from other donors' samples. CDR3 residues: CASSLDGGGGIYNSPLHF. CDR3 in DNA: TGTGCCAGCAGCTTAGACGGAGGCGGAGGGATCTATAATTCACCCCTCCACTTT.